The 8 T cell receptor beta chains listed next were all sequenced from one sample in a study of T-cell reconstitution after alpha-beta-depleted transplantation in children. The authors prepared the TCRbeta library with unique molecular identifiers. TCRdb ran MiXCR on the PCR reads and lists one entry per CDR3 protein. The sample consists of about 610,000 distinct CDR3 sequences, roughly 10% of them appearing once. Here the sequenced sample was PBMCs from the stem cell graft donor, taken from the stem cell graft. The receptor set was obtained from a human donor who donated a stem cell graft to a child with acute myeloid leukemia.

This clonotype was seen a handful of times. The chain couples TRBV7-2 to TRBJ1-3; no firm D call. This CDR3 region has 15 residues. Trimming removed 1 base from V and 1 base from J, with 8 bases in between. Germline lookup yields CDR1 SGHTA and CDR2 FQGNSA. CDR3 sequence reads: CASSLDSASGNTIYF. The CDR3 DNA sequence: TGTGCCAGCAGCTTAGACAGTGCATCTGGAAACACCATATATTTT.

This clonotype was observed many times. V usage is TRBV4-2 and J usage is TRBJ2-1; the match to TRBD2 covers 9 bases. The V gene's germline CDR1 is LGHNA and CDR2 YNFKEQ. CDR3 size: 15 residues. V was clipped by 0 bases and J by 9 bases; unmatched bases: 6. The CDR3 DNA sequence: TGTGCCAGCAGCCAAGATGGAGCGGGAGGCGGTGAGCAGTTCTTC. It yields the protein CASSQDGAGGGEQFF.

There are a few counts of this clonotype. The chain couples TRBV3-1 to TRBJ1-1, with a tentative D call TRBD1 (5 bases). The V and J ends lost 4 bases and 4 bases respectively, with 19 bases between them. Germline lookup yields CDR1 LGHDT and CDR2 YNNKEL (reference sequence). The CDR3 runs to 16 residues. In DNA, the CDR3 is TGTGCCAGCAGCCTACCGTGGAGGGGTGGTCGCACTGAAGCTTTCTTT. It codes for CASSLPWRGGRTEAFF.

This clonotype was seen at least ten times. The rearrangement joins TRBV27 to TRBJ2-1, with 11 nucleotides matching TRBD2. CDR1 MNHEY and CDR2 SMNVEV come from the germline V gene (reference sequence). Germline trimming cut 4 bases from V and 9 bases from J; bases unmatched to any gene: 8. The CDR3 covers 15 residues. CDR3 amino acids: CASSSIAGGPVEQFF. The CDR3 coding sequence is TGTGCCAGCAGTTCAATAGCGGGAGGGCCCGTTGAGCAGTTCTTC.

The chain links TRBV11-1 to TRBJ2-6, with 10 bases fitting TRBD1. CDR3 length: 18 residues. Germline V gene sequence: CDR1 SGHAT, CDR2 FQDESV (reference sequence). The V gene end was trimmed by 2 bases and the J gene end by 0 bases; junction bases not matched to a gene: 4. In nucleotides, the CDR3 is TGTGCCAGCAGCTTAAAGACAGGGGGCGCCTCTGGGGCCAACGTCCTGACTTTC. The encoded protein is CASSLKTGGASGANVLTF.

This clonotype was seen many times. The chain has TRBV15 and TRBJ2-7; D not resolved. The CDR3 extends over 13 amino acids. Germline V gives CDR1 LNHNV, CDR2 YYDKDF (reference sequence). The ends were cut back, 6 bases at V and 3 bases at J, with 12 bases in the middle. The CDR3 DNA sequence: TGTGCCACCAGTCCAAATAGCTACTACGAGCAGTACTTC. It codes for CATSPNSYYEQYF.

The chain recombines TRBV29-1 with TRBJ1-5; possible D gene TRBD1, 5 bases. Per germline, CDR1 SQVTM and CDR2 ANQGSEA. The CDR3 consists of 12 residues. The germline V and J ends were trimmed by 7 bases and 8 bases, with 15 bases remaining between them. CDR3 nucleotide sequence: TGCAGCGGGGGCGGAGGAAACGAGCCCCAGCATTTT. This translates into CSGGGGNEPQHF.

V gene TRBV24-1 combines with J gene TRBJ2-5; D is possibly TRBD2 (6 bases). This CDR3 has 11 amino acids. Germline V CDR1 and CDR2: KGHDR, SFDVKD. V was trimmed by 12 bases and J by 5 bases, leaving 12 bases between them. This CDR3 reads CASQEGETQYF. For the CDR3, the DNA is TGTGCCTCCCAGGAGGGGGAGACCCAGTACTTC.